Following are 5 T cell receptor beta chains from one sample sequenced in a study of blood T cell repertoires in COVID-19. Assay used: immunoSEQ multiplex PCR; TCRdb lists only in-frame clones, some missing. The sample holds roughly 120,000 clones; roughly 85% are singletons and the top ten take about 12%. The sample consisted of peripheral blood. The receptors derive from a human donor in a cohort sampled during active COVID-19.

This chain uses TRBV5-1 with TRBJ2-4, with 8 nucleotides matching TRBD1. The CDR3 is made up of 16 amino acids. The V and J ends lost 5 bases and 0 bases, in that order; junction bases with no gene match: 7. Per germline, CDR1 SGHRS and CDR2 YFSETQ. The CDR3 sequence: CASSSGTGVAKNIQYF. The CDR3 coding sequence is TGCGCCAGCAGTTCCGGGACAGGAGTAGCCAAAAACATTCAGTACTTC.

This chain links TRBV19 with TRBJ1-2; D is possibly TRBD1 (6 bases). V lost 7 bases, J lost 4 bases, and 16 bases lay in between. CDR1 and CDR2 from the germline V gene are LNHDA and SQIVND (reference sequence). CDR3 length equals 14 residues. This CDR3 is CASIGDGQSYGYTF. CDR3 nucleotide sequence: TGTGCCAGTATAGGGGACGGACAGAGCTATGGCTACACCTTC.

This clone was detected once. J is TRBJ2-3 and V is TRBV10-3, with 8 nucleotides matching TRBD2. The CDR3 extends over 14 amino acids. The J segment lost 4 bases and the V segment lost 6 bases, leaving 6 bases of the junction unmatched. The germline CDR1 and CDR2 sequences are ENHRY and SYGVKD. The CDR3 is CAIRSERGPDTQYF. For the CDR3, the DNA is TGTGCCATCAGATCAGAGCGGGGGCCAGATACGCAGTATTTT.

V usage is TRBV6-6 and J usage is TRBJ1-1; no reliable D call. Germline V gene data show CDR1 as MNHNY and CDR2 as SVGAGI (reference sequence). The CDR3 is 13 amino acids. V was pared by 5 bases and J by 11 bases, with 18 bases between. The CDR3 here is CASSQQAAGIAFF. DNA for the CDR3: TGTGCCAGCAGTCAGCAGGCTGCGGGGATTGCTTTCTTT.

The J gene is TRBJ1-2, the V gene TRBV27, with D perhaps matching TRBD1 (6 bases). The CDR3 covers 13 residues. Trimming took off 3 bases at V and 3 bases at J, with 8 bases between the two ends. CDR1 and CDR2 (germline): MNHEY, SMNVEV (reference sequence). As DNA, the CDR3 is TGTGCCAGCAGTTTTTCAGGGGACTATGGCTACACCTTC. Protein: CASSFSGDYGYTF.